This T cell receptor beta chain comes out of a study of blood T cells in healthy people across ages. Using a J-beta primer mix together with a sample-barcoded 5' primer, a second PCR was run for roughly 6 to 11 cycles. Tags on each cDNA molecule came from a template-switch adaptor with 12 random nucleotides. TCRdb re-analysed the 5' RACE reads in MiXCR, keeping a single row per CDR3 protein. In the table there are roughly 900,000 distinct CDR3 sequences, around 28% of which are singletons. This clonotype came up many times. Isolation yielded PBMCs, at least 7 million per sample, in every case. A minimum of 5 micrograms of total RNA was extracted per sample. The material sequenced was blood. This receptor was taken from an elderly woman in good health.

CDR3 sequence (DNA): TGTGCCAGCAGCCAAGATTCGACTAGCGGCAAAGAGACCCAGTACTTC. It is translated as CASSQDSTSGKETQYF. This chain connects TRBV4-2 to TRBJ2-5, with 9 bases fitting TRBD2. V was clipped by 0 bases and J by 3 bases; unmatched bases: 5. The CDR3 runs 16 residues. Germline CDR1 reads LGHNA; CDR2 reads YNFKEQ.